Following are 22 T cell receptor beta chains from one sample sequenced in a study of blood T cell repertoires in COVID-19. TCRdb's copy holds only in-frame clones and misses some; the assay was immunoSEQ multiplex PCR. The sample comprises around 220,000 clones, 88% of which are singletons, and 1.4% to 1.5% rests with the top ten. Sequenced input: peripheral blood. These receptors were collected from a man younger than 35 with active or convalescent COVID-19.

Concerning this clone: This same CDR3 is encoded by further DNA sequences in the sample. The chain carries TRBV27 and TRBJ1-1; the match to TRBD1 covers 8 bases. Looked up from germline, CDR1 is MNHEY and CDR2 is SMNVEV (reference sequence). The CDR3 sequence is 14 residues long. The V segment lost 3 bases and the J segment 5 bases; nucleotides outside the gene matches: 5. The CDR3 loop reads CASSFYRGGTEAFF. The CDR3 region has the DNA TGTGCCAGCAGTTTCTACAGGGGGGGTACTGAAGCTTTCTTT.

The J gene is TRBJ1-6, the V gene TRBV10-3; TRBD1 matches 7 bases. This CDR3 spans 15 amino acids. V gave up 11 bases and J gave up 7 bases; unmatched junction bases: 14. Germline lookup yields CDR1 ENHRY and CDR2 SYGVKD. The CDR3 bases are TGTGCCTCCAGGGCCGGACAGGTGGAGAATTCACCCCTCCACTTT. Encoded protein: CASRAGQVENSPLHF.

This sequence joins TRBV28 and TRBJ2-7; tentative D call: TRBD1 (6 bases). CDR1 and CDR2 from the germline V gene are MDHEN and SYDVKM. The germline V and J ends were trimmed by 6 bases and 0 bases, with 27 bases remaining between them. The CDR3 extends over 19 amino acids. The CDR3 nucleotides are TGTGCCAGCAGACCACTCCTAACAATACAGGGCTCAAGCTCCTACGAGCAGTACTTC. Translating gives CASRPLLTIQGSSSYEQYF.

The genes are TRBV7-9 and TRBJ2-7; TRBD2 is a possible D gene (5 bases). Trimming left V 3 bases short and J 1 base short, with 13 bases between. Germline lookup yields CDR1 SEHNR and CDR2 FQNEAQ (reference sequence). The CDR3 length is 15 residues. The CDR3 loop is CASSFGEGSSYEQYF. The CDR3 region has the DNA TGTGCCAGCAGCTTCGGGGAAGGGAGTTCCTACGAGCAGTACTTC.

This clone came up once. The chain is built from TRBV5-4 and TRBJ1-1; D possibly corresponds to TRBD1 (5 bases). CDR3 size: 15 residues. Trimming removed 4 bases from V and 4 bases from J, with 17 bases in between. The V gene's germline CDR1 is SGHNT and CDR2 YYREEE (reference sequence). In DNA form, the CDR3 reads TGTGCCAGCAGCCCAAAAACCAGGGTGGGCACTGAAGCTTTCTTT. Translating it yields CASSPKTRVGTEAFF.

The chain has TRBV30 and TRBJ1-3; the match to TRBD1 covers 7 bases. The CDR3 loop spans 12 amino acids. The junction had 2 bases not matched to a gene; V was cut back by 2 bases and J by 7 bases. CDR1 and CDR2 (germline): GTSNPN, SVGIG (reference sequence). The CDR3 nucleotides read TGTGCCTGGAGTCAGGGGGTGAACACCATATATTTT. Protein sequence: CAWSQGVNTIYF.

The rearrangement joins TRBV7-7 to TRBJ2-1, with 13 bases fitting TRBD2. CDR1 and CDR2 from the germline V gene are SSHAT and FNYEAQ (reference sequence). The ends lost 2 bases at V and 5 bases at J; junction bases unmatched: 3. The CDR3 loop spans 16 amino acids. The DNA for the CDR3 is TGTGCCAGCAGCTTAACTAGCGGGAGGGGTAACAATGAGCAGTTCTTC. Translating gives CASSLTSGRGNNEQFF.

CDR3 sequence: CASSELGRRQPQHF. The CDR3 bases are TGTGCCAGCAGTGAGTTGGGGCGACGCCAGCCCCAGCATTTT. The chain joins TRBV6-1 to TRBJ1-5; maybe TRBD1 (5 bases). Deletions cut 3 bases from V and 7 bases from J, with 13 bases between. From germline, CDR1 is MNHNS and CDR2 SASEGT. This CDR3 is built from 14 residues.

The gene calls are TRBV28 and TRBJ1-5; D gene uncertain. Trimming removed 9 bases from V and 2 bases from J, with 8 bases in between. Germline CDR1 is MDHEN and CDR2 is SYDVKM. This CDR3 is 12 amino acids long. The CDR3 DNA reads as TGTGCCAGTGGGGAGCGCAATCAGCCCCAGCATTTT. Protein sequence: CASGERNQPQHF.

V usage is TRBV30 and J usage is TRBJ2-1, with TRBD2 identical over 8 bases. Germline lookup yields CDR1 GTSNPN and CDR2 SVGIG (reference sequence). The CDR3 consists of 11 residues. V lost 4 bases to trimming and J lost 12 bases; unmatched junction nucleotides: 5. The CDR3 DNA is TGTGCCTGGATTAGCGGACTAGCGCAGTTCTTC. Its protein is CAWISGLAQFF.

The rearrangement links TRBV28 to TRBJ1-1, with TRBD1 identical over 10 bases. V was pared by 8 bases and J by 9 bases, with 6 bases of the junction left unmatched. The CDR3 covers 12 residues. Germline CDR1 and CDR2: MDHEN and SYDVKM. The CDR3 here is CASGTGADKAFF. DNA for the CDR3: TGTGCCAGCGGGACAGGGGCCGACAAAGCTTTCTTT.

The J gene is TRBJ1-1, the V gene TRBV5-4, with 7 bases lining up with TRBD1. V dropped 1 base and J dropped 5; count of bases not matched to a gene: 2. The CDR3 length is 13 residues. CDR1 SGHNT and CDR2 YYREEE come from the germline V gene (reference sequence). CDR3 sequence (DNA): TGTGCCAGCAGCTTGCCAGGGGGGACTGAAGCTTTCTTT. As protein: CASSLPGGTEAFF.

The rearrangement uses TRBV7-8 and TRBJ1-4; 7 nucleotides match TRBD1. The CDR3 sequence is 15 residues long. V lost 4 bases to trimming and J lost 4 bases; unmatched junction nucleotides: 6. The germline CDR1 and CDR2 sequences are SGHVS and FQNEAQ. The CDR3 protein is CASSSRTGHNEKLFF. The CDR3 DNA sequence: TGTGCCAGCAGCTCCAGGACAGGCCATAATGAAAAACTGTTTTTT. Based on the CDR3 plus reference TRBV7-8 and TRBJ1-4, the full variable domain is GAGVSQSPRYKVAKRGQDVALRCDPISGHVSLFWYQQALGQGPEFLTYFQNEAQLDKSGLPSDRFFAERPEGSVSTLKIQRTQQEDSAVYLCASSSRTGHNEKLFFGSGTQLSVL.

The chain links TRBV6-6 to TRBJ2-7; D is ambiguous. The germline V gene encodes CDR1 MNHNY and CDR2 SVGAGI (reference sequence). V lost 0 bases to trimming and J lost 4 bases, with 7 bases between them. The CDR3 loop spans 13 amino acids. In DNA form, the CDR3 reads TGTGCCAGCAGTTACTCTCCTTTTTACGAGCAGTACTTC. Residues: CASSYSPFYEQYF.

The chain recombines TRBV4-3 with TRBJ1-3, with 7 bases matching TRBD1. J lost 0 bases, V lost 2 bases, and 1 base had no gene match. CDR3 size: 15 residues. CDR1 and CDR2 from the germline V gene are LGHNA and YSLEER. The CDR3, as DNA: TGCGCCAGCAGCCAACAGGGGGACTCTGGAAACACCATATATTTT. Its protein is CASSQQGDSGNTIYF.

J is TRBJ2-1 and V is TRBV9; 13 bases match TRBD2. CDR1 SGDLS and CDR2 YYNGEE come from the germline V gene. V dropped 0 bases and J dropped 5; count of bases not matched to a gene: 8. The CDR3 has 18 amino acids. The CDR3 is CASSVATGGLAGDNEQFF. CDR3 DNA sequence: TGTGCCAGCAGCGTAGCTACAGGCGGACTAGCGGGGGACAATGAGCAGTTCTTC.

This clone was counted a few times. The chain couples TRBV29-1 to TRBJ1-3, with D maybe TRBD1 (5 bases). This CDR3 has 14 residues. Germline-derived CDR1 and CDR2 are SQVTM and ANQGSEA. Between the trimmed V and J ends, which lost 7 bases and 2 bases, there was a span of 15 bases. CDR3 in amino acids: CSATAGTPGNTIYF. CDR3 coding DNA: TGCAGCGCAACCGCCGGGACTCCTGGAAACACCATATATTTT.

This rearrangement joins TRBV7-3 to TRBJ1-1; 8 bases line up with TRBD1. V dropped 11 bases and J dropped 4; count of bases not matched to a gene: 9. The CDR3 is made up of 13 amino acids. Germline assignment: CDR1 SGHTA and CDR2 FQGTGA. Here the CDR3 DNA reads TGTGCCTCCGCGACGGACAGGGTCACTGAAGCTTTCTTT. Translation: CASATDRVTEAFF.

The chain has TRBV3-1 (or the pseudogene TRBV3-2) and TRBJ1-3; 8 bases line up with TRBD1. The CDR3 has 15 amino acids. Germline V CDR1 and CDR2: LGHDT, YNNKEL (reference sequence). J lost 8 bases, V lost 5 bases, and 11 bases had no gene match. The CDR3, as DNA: TGTGCCAGCAGCTACACTTGGACAGGGCGAGACACCATATATTTT. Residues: CASSYTWTGRDTIYF.

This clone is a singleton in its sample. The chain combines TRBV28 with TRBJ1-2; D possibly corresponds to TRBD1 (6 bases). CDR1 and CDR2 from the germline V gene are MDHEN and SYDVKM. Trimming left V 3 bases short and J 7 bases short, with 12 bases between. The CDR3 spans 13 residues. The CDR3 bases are TGTGCCAGCAGTTTTGCGGGGGGCTCTGGCTACACCTTC. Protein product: CASSFAGGSGYTF.

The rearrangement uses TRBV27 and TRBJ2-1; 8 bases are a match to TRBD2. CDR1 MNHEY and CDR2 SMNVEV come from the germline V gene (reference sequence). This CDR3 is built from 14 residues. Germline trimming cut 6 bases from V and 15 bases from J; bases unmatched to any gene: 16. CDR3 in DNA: TGTGCCAGCAGCCCACCGGGAGCGGGAGCGCCCCGGTTCTTC. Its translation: CASSPPGAGAPRFF.

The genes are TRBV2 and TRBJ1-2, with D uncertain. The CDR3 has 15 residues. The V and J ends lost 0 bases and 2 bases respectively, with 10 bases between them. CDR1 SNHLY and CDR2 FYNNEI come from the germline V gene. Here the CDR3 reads CASSEAPGMNYGYTF. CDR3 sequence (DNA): TGTGCCAGCAGTGAAGCACCGGGGATGAACTATGGCTACACCTTC.